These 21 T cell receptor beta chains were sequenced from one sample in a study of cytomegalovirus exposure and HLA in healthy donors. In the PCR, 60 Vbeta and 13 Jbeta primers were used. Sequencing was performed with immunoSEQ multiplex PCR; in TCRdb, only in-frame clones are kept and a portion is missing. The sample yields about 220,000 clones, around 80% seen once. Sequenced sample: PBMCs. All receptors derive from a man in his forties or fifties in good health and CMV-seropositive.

The CDR3 region is CASSQDNGGAGGFYTF. The CDR3 DNA reads as TGCGCCAGCAGCCAAGATAATGGTGGGGCCGGGGGTTTCTACACCTTC. V and J are TRBV4-1 and TRBJ1-2; tentatively, D is TRBD1 (5 bases). V was trimmed by 0 bases and J by 10 bases, leaving 21 bases between them. Germline CDR1 is MGHRA and CDR2 is YSYEKL. The CDR3 is 16 residues long.

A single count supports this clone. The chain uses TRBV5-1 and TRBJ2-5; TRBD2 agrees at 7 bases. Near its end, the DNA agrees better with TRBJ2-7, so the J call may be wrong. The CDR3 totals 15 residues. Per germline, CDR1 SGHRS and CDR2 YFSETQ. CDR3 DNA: TGCGCCAGCACTTGGGGGGGGGAGCCCTTCTACGAGCAGTACTTC. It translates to CASTWGGEPFYEQYF.

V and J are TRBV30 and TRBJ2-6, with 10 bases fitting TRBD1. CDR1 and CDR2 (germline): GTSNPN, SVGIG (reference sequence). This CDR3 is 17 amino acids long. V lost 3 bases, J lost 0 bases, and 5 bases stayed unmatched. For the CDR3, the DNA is TGTGCCTGGAGAGGACAGGGGGTCTCCTCTGGGGCCAACGTCCTGACTTTC. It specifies CAWRGQGVSSGANVLTF.

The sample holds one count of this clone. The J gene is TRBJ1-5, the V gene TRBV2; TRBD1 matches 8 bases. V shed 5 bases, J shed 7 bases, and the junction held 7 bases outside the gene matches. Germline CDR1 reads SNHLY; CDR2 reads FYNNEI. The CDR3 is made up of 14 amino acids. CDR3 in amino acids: CASSRTGMVQPQHF. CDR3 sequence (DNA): TGTGCCAGCAGTCGGACAGGGATGGTACAGCCCCAGCATTTT.

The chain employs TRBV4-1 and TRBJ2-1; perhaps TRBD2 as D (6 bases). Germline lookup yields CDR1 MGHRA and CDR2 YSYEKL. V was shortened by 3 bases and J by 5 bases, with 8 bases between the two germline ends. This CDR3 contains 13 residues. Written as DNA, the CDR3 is TGCGCCAGCAGCCAGGGACTTGACAATGAGCAGTTCTTC. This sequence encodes CASSQGLDNEQFF.

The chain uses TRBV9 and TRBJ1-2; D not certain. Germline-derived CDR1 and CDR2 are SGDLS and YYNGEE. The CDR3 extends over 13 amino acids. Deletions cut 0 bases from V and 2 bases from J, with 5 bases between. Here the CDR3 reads CASSVGQNYGYTF. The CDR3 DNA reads TGTGCCAGCAGCGTAGGGCAGAACTATGGCTACACCTTC.

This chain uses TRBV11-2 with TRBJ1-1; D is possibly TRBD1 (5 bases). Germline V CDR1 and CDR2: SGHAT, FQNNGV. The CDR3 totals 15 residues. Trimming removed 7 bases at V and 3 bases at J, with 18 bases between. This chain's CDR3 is CASTLTAQGYTEAFF. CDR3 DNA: TGTGCCAGCACCCTGACCGCCCAGGGATACACTGAAGCTTTCTTT.

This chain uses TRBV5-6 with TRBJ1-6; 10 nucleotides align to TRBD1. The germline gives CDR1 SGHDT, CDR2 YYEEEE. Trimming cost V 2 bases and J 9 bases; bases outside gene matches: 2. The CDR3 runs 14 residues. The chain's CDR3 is CASSFGQGGSPLHF. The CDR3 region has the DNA TGTGCCAGCAGCTTCGGACAGGGGGGTTCACCCCTCCACTTT.

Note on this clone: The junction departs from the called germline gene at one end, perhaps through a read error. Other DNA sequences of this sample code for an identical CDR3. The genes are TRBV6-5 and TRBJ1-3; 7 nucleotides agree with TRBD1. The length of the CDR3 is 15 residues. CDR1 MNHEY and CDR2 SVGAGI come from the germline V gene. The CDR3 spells CASSLYTGAGNTIYF. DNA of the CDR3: TGTGCCAGCAGCCTCTACACAGGGGCTGGGAACACCATATATTTT.

The CDR3 reads CASSRPPGPLNTIYF. DNA for the CDR3: TGTGCCAGCAGTCGTCCTCCGGGTCCTCTAAACACCATATATTTT. The chain uses TRBV5-8 and TRBJ1-3; D is unclear. Between the trimmed V and J ends, which lost 5 bases and 6 bases, there was a span of 18 bases. There are 15 residues in the CDR3. Germline CDR1 and CDR2: SGHTS and YDEGEE.

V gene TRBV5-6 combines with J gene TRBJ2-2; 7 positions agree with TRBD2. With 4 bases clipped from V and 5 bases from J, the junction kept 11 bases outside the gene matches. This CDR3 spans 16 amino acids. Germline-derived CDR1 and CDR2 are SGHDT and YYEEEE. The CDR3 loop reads CASSLPAGVRTGELFF. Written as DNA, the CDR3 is TGTGCCAGCAGCCTTCCGGCGGGAGTCCGTACCGGGGAGCTGTTTTTT. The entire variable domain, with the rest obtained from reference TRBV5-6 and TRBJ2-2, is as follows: DAGVTQSPTHLIKTRGQQVTLRCSPKSGHDTVSWYQQALGQGPQFIFQYYEEEERQRGNFPDRFSGHQFPNYSSELNVNALLLGDSALYLCASSLPAGVRTGELFFGEGSRLTVL.

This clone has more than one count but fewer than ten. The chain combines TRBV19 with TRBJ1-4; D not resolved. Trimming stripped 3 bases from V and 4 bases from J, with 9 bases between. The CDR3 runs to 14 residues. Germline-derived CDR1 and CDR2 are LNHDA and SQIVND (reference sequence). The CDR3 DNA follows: TGTGCCAGTAGTATGGAACGGGGTAATGAAAAACTGTTTTTT. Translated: CASSMERGNEKLFF. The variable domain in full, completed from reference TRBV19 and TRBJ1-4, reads DGGITQSPKYLFRKEGQNVTLSCEQNLNHDAMYWYRQDPGQGLRLIYYSQIVNDFQKGDIAEGYSVSREKKESFPLTVTSAQKNPTAFYLCASSMERGNEKLFFGSGTQLSVL.

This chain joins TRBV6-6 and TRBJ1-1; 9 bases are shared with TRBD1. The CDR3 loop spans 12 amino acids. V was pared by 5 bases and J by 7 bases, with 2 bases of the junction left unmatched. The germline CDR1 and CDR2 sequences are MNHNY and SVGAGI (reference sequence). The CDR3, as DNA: TGTGCCAGCAGTGGACAGGGGAATGAAGCTTTCTTT. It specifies CASSGQGNEAFF.

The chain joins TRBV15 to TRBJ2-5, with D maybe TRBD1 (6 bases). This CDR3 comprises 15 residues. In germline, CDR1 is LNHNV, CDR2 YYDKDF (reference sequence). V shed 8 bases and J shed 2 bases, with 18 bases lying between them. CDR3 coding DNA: TGTGCCACCGGGGAAACAGGGATCCCTCAAGAGACCCAGTACTTC. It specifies CATGETGIPQETQYF.

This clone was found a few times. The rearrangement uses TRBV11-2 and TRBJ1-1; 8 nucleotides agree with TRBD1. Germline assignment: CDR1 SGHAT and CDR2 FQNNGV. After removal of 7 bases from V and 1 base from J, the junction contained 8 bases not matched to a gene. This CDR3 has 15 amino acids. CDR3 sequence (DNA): TGTGCCAGCACCACTAACAGGGGGTCGAACACTGAAGCTTTCTTT. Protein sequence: CASTTNRGSNTEAFF.

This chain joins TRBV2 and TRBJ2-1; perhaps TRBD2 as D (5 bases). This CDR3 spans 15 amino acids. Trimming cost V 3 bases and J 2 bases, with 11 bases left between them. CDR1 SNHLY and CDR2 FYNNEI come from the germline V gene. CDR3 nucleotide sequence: TGTGCCAGCAGTGATGAGCGGAGCCCCTACAATGAGCAGTTCTTC. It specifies CASSDERSPYNEQFF.

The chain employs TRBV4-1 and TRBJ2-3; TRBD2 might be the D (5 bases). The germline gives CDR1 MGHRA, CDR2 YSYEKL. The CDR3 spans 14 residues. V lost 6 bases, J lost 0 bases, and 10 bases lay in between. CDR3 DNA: TGCGCCAGCAGTCCTACTAGTAGCACAGATACGCAGTATTTT. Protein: CASSPTSSTDTQYF.

This chain's CDR3 is CATRDSEIEQYF. The CDR3 bases are TGTGCCACCAGGGATTCGGAGATCGAGCAGTACTTC. The V and J genes are TRBV27 and TRBJ2-7, with D possibly matching TRBD1 (5 bases). The CDR3 is made up of 12 amino acids. V was shortened by 10 bases and J by 6 bases, with 16 bases between the two germline ends. Germline CDR1 MNHEY, CDR2 SMNVEV (reference sequence).

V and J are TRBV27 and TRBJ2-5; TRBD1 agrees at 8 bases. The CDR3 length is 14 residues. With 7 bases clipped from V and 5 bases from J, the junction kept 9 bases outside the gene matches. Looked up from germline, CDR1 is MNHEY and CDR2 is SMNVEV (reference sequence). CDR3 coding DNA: TGTGCCAGCAACGTCAGGGGGCGTGGTGAGACCCAGTACTTC. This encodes CASNVRGRGETQYF.

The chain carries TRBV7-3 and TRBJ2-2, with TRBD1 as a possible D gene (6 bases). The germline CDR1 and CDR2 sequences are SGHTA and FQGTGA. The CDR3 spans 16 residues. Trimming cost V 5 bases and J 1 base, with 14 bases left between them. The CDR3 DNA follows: TGTGCCAGCAGCGCCCAGGGGCCAGGGAACACCGGGGAGCTGTTTTTT. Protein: CASSAQGPGNTGELFF.

CDR3 region: CAWSTLRGFAEAFF. CDR3 DNA: TGTGCCTGGAGTACCCTCAGGGGTTTTGCTGAAGCTTTCTTT. The chain links TRBV30 to TRBJ1-1; maybe TRBD1 (6 bases). This CDR3 region has 14 residues. Germline V gives CDR1 GTSNPN, CDR2 SVGIG (reference sequence). The V end was cut by 2 bases, the J end by 6 bases, with 16 bases between. Full variable domain (outside the CDR3, taken from reference TRBV30 and TRBJ1-1): SQTIHQWPATLVQPVGSPLSLECTVEGTSNPNLYWYRQAAGRGLQLLFYSVGIGQISSEVPQNLSASRPQDRQFILSSKKLLLSDSGFYLCAWSTLRGFAEAFFGQGTRLTVV.